Described below is a single T cell receptor (beta chain) sequence and its context. This specimen comes from a study of blood T cell repertoires in COVID-19. The CDR3 length is 13 residues. Trimming removed 10 bases from V and 3 bases from J, with 13 bases in between. Germline V gives CDR1 MNHEY, CDR2 SVGAGI. Profiling relied on immunoSEQ multiplex PCR, and the TCRdb table lists in-frame clones only, not all of them. The repertoire holds under 200,000 clones, with 80% to 90% as singletons. The chain is built from TRBV6-5 and TRBJ1-5; no definite D call. The clonotype comes from a woman in her 70s who had recovered from COVID-19. The sample consisted of peripheral blood. CDR3 loop: CATTRSLNQPQHF. The CDR3 nucleotides are TGTGCCACCACTAGGTCTCTCAATCAGCCCCAGCATTTT.